This is a list of T cell receptor beta chains from one sample in a study of beta chain features in type 1 diabetes. Clones were read by immunoSEQ multiplex PCR, and TCRdb kept only the in-frame ones, dropping some. The profile shows just over 450,000 clones, roughly 31% of them singletons. The sample comprised naive CD4+ T cells from blood. The receptors stem from a man between 18 and 35 years old in good health. Each CDR3 is given without its conserved first and last residue. Each record gives: V gene, clone size, CDR3 protein. Only part of the rows carry a size: once, few, many, or a class if the clone is expanded.

TRBV5-1 | few | ASSSNSGSVYEQY
TRBV5-4 | NA | ASSRTGSTDTQY
TRBV4-1 | few | ASSQEEQGSYGQY
TRBV29-1 | NA | SVGSPNTPYEQY
TRBV7-9 | once | ASRPDSYTGELF
TRBV7-9 | few | ASSEVRRSAETQY
TRBV19 | few | ASSSRYEQY
TRBV9 | few | ASSAGFETNYGYT
TRBV7-9 | few | ASRRQVEGNAEAF
TRBV5-4 | NA | ATGRQGLYEQY
TRBV15 | NA | ATSGQVGNIQY
TRBV6-5 | NA | ASSRPYEQY
TRBV30 | few | AWTSSGTGLKLF
TRBV13 | few | ASSTSPGLAAEQY
TRBV7-3 | NA | ASSSDRGQPQH
TRBV11-3 | NA | ASSSRGGADGELF
TRBV4-1 | few | ASSQDKTSGRASF
TRBV6-1 | NA | ASSPNGHEQF
TRBV5-1 | few | ASSGFTIDEQF
TRBV7-9 | NA | ASSVLGAGETQY
TRBV30 | NA | AWGTGYYEQY
TRBV6-5 | few | ASRPGLSTDTQY
TRBV5-1 | few | ASSLTPSGNTGELF
TRBV7-2 | NA | ASSLASSSGNTIY
TRBV4-2 | once | ASSQDRTGTSVSYEQY
TRBV25-1 | few | ASSPGSYEQY
TRBV30 | NA | AWSHDITSTDTQY
TRBV5-6 | NA | ASGQGVQETQY
TRBV4-3 | NA | ASSQEIRTTGNTIY
TRBV25-1 | NA | ASSELGENTEAF
TRBV9 | NA | ASGLAGSLAELF
TRBV4-2 | NA | ASSQEDRRYQETQY
TRBV7-6 | NA | ASSSSGRREQF
TRBV7-9 | NA | ASSWTQGAGANVLT
TRBV5-1 | NA | ASSLLAGTDTQY
TRBV5-1 | NA | ASAPGANEKLF
TRBV5-1 | NA | ASSLIGTENDEQY